This TCR beta chain was sequenced during a study of T cell clonality in common variable immunodeficiency. This clone came up many times. What it recognizes is unknown. The CDR3 extends 3 residues past the end of the read, so its final part is completed from the germline J gene. Study-wide points: TCRbeta clonality was increased in CVID versus healthy controls. Links between repertoire features and CVID complications were heterogeneity-limited. Reportedly, TCR beta sequences from common variable immunodeficiency showed fewer deletions and N-nucleotide insertions.

Method: immunoSEQ multiplex PCR; TCRdb's copy keeps in-frame clones and lacks some. Listed for the sample are around 55,000 clones, none seen a single time. Germline V gene lookup returns CDR1 GTSNPN and CDR2 SVGIG (reference sequence). The CDR3 spans 13 residues. V lost 0 bases, J lost 3 bases, and 8 bases lay in between. Most patients and controls had Caucasian heritage. Source material: peripheral blood mononuclear cells. The chain combines TRBV30 with TRBJ2-5; possible D gene TRBD2, 6 bases. The clonotype originates from a person aged 18 to 75 in good health. CDR3 loop: CAWSVRREETQYF. The sequenced part of the CDR3 DNA is TGTGCCTGGAGTGTACGGAGGGAAGAGACC.